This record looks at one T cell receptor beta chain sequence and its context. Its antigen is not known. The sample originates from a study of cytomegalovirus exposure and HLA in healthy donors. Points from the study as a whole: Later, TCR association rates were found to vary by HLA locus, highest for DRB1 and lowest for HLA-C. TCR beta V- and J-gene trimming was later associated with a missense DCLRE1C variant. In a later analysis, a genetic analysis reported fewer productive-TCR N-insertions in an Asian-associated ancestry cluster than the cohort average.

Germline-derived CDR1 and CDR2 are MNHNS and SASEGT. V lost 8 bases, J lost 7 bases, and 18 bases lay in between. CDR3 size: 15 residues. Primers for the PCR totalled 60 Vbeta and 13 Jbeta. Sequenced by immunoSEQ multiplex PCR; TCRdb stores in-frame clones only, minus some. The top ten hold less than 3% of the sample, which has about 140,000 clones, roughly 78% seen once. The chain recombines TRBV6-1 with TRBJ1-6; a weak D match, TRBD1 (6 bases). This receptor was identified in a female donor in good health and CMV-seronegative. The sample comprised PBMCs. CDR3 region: CASLKGGQINSPLHF. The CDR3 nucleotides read TGTGCCAGCTTGAAAGGAGGACAGATCAATTCACCCCTCCACTTT.